This T cell receptor (beta chain) was sequenced during a study of blood T cell repertoires in COVID-19. Study as a whole: Samples came from the United States, Italy and Spain, spanning acute and convalescent COVID-19.

Germline CDR1 is SGHAT and CDR2 is FQNNGV. The J segment lost 3 bases and the V segment lost 6 bases, leaving 7 bases of the junction unmatched. The CDR3 consists of 16 residues. Repertoires were generated with immunoSEQ multiplex PCR, while TCRdb's copy carries only in-frame clones and drops some. This table holds 300,000 to 350,000 clones, 70% to 90% found once. This sequence joins TRBV11-2 and TRBJ1-3, with 11 positions matching TRBD1. The sequenced material came from PBMCs or T cells enriched from blood (not recorded which). This receptor was obtained from a man in his thirties or forties who had recovered from COVID-19. The CDR3 reads CASSHGQGAVGNTIYF. CDR3 sequence (DNA): TGTGCCAGCAGTCACGGACAGGGGGCCGTTGGAAACACCATATATTTT.